Presented here are 20 T cell receptor beta chains from one specimen sequenced in a study of T cells in Graves' hyperthyroidism and ophthalmopathy. Template material for amplifying TCR beta CDR3 regions consisted of RNA transcripts. Carried out on the TCR CDR3, a first-round RT-PCR used the HTBI primer set. One entry per CDR3 protein results from TCRdb running MiXCR on the multiplex PCR reads. The sample yields 350,000 to 400,000 distinct CDR3 sequences, approximately 17% seen once. The source material was blood. These receptors came from a man aged 18 to 30 with Graves' ophthalmopathy.

This clonotype was observed many times. The J gene is TRBJ2-5, the V gene TRBV28; 7 bases align to TRBD1. With V trimmed by 2 bases and J by 6 bases, 12 bases remained unmatched. This CDR3 is built from 16 residues. Looked up from germline, CDR1 is MDHEN and CDR2 is SYDVKM. DNA for the CDR3: TGTGCCAGCAGTTTAGCCTCGACAGGGCGAATAAAGACCCAGTACTTC. Translation gives CASSLASTGRIKTQYF.

In this sample, this clonotype turned up once. The chain couples TRBV6-1 to TRBJ1-1, with 12 bases lining up with TRBD1. The CDR3 has 17 amino acids. Germline V CDR1 and CDR2: MNHNS, SASEGT. Losses at the gene ends were 6 bases for V and 4 bases for J; bases not matched to a gene: 12. The CDR3, as DNA: TGTGCCAGCAGGATCTCTCCGGGACAGGGGGCTGCCACTGAAGCTTTCTTT. Translating gives CASRISPGQGAATEAFF.

In its sample, this clonotype was seen a few times. V and J are TRBV27 and TRBJ2-7; D gene ambiguous. CDR3 size: 13 residues. Germline CDR1 and CDR2: MNHEY and SMNVEV (reference sequence). V lost 7 bases to trimming and J lost 2 bases, with 12 bases between them. CDR3 DNA sequence: TGTGCCAGCAACAGTGGATCCCCCTACGAGCAGTACTTC. Translated, it gives CASNSGSPYEQYF.

The chain carries TRBV6-5 and TRBJ2-6; weak D call: TRBD2 (6 bases). Germline lookup yields CDR1 MNHEY and CDR2 SVGAGI. V was cut by 3 bases and J by 4 bases, with 10 bases left in between. This CDR3 contains 15 residues. The CDR3 is CASSYGAGGANVLTF. In nucleotides, the CDR3 is TGTGCCAGCAGTTATGGGGCGGGGGGGGCCAACGTCCTGACTTTC.

This clonotype was recorded at least ten times. The V call is TRBV12-3 or TRBV12-4, the J call TRBJ2-3; 7 bases agree with TRBD2. The trim removed 7 bases at V and 4 bases at J, leaving 8 bases unmatched. This CDR3 has 14 amino acids. The CDR3 bases are TGTGCCAGCAATCGGGGGGTCTATGCAGATACGCAGTATTTT. Its translation is CASNRGVYADTQYF.

This clonotype was detected many times. The V and J genes are TRBV2 and TRBJ1-1; D is uncertain. V was shortened by 10 bases and J by 0 bases, with 12 bases between the two germline ends. Looked up from germline, CDR1 is SNHLY and CDR2 is FYNNEI. The CDR3 runs to 13 residues. The CDR3 sequence is CATSGILNTEAFF. As DNA, the CDR3 is TGTGCCACCTCCGGGATTTTGAACACTGAAGCTTTCTTT.

This clonotype was picked up many times. The rearrangement uses TRBV12-3 or TRBV12-4 and TRBJ1-6, with TRBD1 matching over 9 bases. The CDR3 loop spans 13 amino acids. V shed 6 bases, J shed 9 bases, and the junction held 3 bases outside the gene matches. The DNA of the CDR3 is TGTGCCAGCAGCCCGGACAGGGGTTCACCCCTCCACTTT. This sequence encodes CASSPDRGSPLHF.

This clonotype appeared many times. J is TRBJ1-5 and V is TRBV20-1, with D maybe TRBD1 (5 bases). Germline V CDR1 and CDR2: DFQATT, SNEGSKA (reference sequence). V was shortened by 2 bases and J by 4 bases, with 9 bases between the two germline ends. The CDR3 contains 13 residues. The CDR3 DNA reads TGCAGTGCTAGATCCGGGGGAAATCAGCCCCAGCATTTT. Translated, it gives CSARSGGNQPQHF.

This sequence joins TRBV2 and TRBJ1-3; no reliable D call. This CDR3 is built from 13 residues. Germline V gene sequence: CDR1 SNHLY, CDR2 FYNNEI. Trimming pared 6 bases from V and 4 bases from J, leaving 10 bases between. CDR3 loop: CASRGQQGNTIYF. In nucleotides, the CDR3 is TGTGCCAGCAGAGGCCAACAGGGAAACACCATATATTTT.

V usage is TRBV5-4 and J usage is TRBJ2-7, with TRBD1 matching over 12 bases. In germline, CDR1 is SGHNT, CDR2 YYREEE (reference sequence). The trim removed 0 bases at V and 4 bases at J, leaving 5 bases unmatched. CDR3 length equals 16 residues. CDR3 region: CASSLGGQGAGYEQYF. The CDR3 nucleotides read TGTGCCAGCAGCTTGGGGGGACAGGGGGCGGGGTACGAGCAGTACTTC.

Many counts were recorded for this clonotype. The V and J genes are TRBV7-3 and TRBJ2-3, with 15 bases identical to TRBD2. The ends lost 2 bases at V and 6 bases at J; junction bases unmatched: 6. Germline CDR1 SGHTA, CDR2 FQGTGA. This CDR3 contains 17 residues. This CDR3 reads CASSLGTSGGSLDTQYF. The CDR3 DNA reads TGTGCCAGCAGCTTAGGGACTAGCGGGGGGAGTTTGGATACGCAGTATTTT. Variable domain in full (rest from reference TRBV7-3 and TRBJ2-3): GAGVSQTPSNKVTEKGKYVELRCDPISGHTALYWYRQSLGQGPEFLIYFQGTGAADDSGLPNDRFFAVRPEGSVSTLKIQRTERGDSAVYLCASSLGTSGGSLDTQYFGPGTRLTVL.

This clonotype was observed a handful of times. The genes are TRBV19 and TRBJ2-7, with D perhaps assigned TRBD1 or TRBD2 (5 bases each). Trimming pared 9 bases from V and 2 bases from J, leaving 17 bases between. There are 14 residues in the CDR3. CDR1 is LNHDA and CDR2 is SQIVND in the germline V gene (reference sequence). The CDR3 DNA reads TGTGCCAGCGGGGCGAACAGCGTGGCCTACGAGCAGTACTTC. Its translation is CASGANSVAYEQYF.

The chain couples TRBV12-3 or TRBV12-4 to TRBJ1-5; D uncertain. The V and J ends lost 8 bases and 2 bases respectively, with 7 bases between them. This CDR3 contains 12 residues. Here the CDR3 reads CASHRGNQPQHF. The CDR3 bases are TGTGCCAGCCACCGGGGCAATCAGCCCCAGCATTTT.

This clonotype was seen a few times. The chain has TRBV28 and TRBJ1-5, with a weak D call TRBD1 (5 bases). Germline assignment: CDR1 MDHEN and CDR2 SYDVKM. The CDR3 is 17 amino acids. Trimming left V 5 bases short and J 3 bases short, with 20 bases between. CDR3 sequence reads: CASSPSGAADLNQPQHF. The DNA for the CDR3 is TGTGCCAGCAGTCCCTCCGGGGCAGCGGATCTCAATCAGCCCCAGCATTTT.

V usage is TRBV5-1 and J usage is TRBJ2-3, with 10 bases aligning to TRBD1. This CDR3 is built from 15 residues. Germline trimming cut 4 bases from V and 6 bases from J; bases unmatched to any gene: 8. The germline gives CDR1 SGHRS, CDR2 YFSETQ. CDR3 amino acids: CASSERDRGRDTQYF. As DNA, the CDR3 is TGCGCCAGCAGCGAACGGGACAGGGGCCGGGATACGCAGTATTTT.

The chain has TRBV7-2 and TRBJ1-5; no clear D. Germline CDR1 is SGHTA and CDR2 is FQGNSA. The germline V and J ends were trimmed by 4 bases and 3 bases, with 4 bases remaining between them. The CDR3 has 12 residues. The CDR3 coding sequence is TGTGCCAGCAGCTCGAACAATCAGCCCCAGCATTTT. As protein: CASSSNNQPQHF.

Remarks on this clonotype: Just one base apart from a much larger clone, this may be a read error. The V and J genes are TRBV5-1 and TRBJ2-7; 10 nucleotides match TRBD1. The CDR3 is made up of 16 amino acids. Germline V gene data show CDR1 as SGHRS and CDR2 as YFSETQ. DNA of the CDR3: TGCGCCAGCAGCTTGGCCGGAGGGACAGGGGTAGGAGAGCGGTACTTC. Translating it yields CASSLAGGTGVGERYF.

This clonotype came up a few times. The genes are TRBV24-1 and TRBJ2-1, with 10 bases matching TRBD2. Per germline, CDR1 KGHDR and CDR2 SFDVKD. The CDR3 has 16 amino acids. Trimming took 4 bases from V and 4 from J; bases not matched to a gene: 6. CDR3 in DNA: TGTGCCACCAGTGACCCTAGCGGGGGAGGATACAATGAGCAGTTCTTC. It yields the protein CATSDPSGGGYNEQFF.

This clonotype has only a few counts. This rearrangement joins TRBV19 to TRBJ1-1, with D possibly being TRBD1 (6 bases). Trimming left V 9 bases short and J 0 bases short, with 11 bases between. The germline V gene has CDR1 LNHDA and CDR2 SQIVND (reference sequence). CDR3 length: 13 amino acids. The CDR3 DNA reads TGTGCCAGCCGGGACACCCTGAACACTGAAGCTTTCTTT. It specifies CASRDTLNTEAFF.

In this sample, this clonotype turned up many times. The rearrangement uses TRBV24-1 and TRBJ2-3, with 8 bases lining up with TRBD1. The CDR3 has 17 amino acids. The ends lost 4 bases at V and 2 bases at J; junction bases unmatched: 10. CDR1 is KGHDR and CDR2 is SFDVKD in the germline V gene. The CDR3 sequence: CATSDHDRGVPTDTQYF. CDR3 DNA: TGTGCCACCAGTGACCACGACAGGGGAGTCCCCACAGATACGCAGTATTTT.